This T cell receptor beta chain stems from a study of CD8+ T cells in alopecia areata. Across the whole study: Tofacitinib was taken orally by treated patients, and the dose was 5 to 10 mg twice daily.

The CDR3 consists of 14 residues. CDR1 and CDR2 from the germline V gene are SNHLY and FYNNEI. Trimming removed 4 bases at V and 5 bases at J, with 11 bases between. Study-wide points: Normal scalp had lower clonality than lesional scalp, with alopecia totalis/universalis lesions showing this most strongly. Sharing of TCRs across patients appeared less clear than in mice, possibly for HLA-related reasons.

Sequencing used cDNA as its template, made by extracting RNA and reverse transcribing it. Data came from immunoSEQ multiplex PCR; TCRdb stores just in-frame clones and leaves some out. The sample gives about 150,000 clones, around 50% of which show up once; 15% to 20% is in the top ten. This clone showed up just a few times. Its antigen is unknown. Sorting of PBMCs yielded the CD4+ and CD8+ T cells. This sequence was found in a human donor with alopecia areata. The V and J genes are TRBV2 and TRBJ1-4; the D gene is possibly TRBD1 (5 bases). This specimen was CD8+ T cells sorted from blood, taken at week 0. CDR3 sequence: CASSGTNHNEKLFF. In DNA form, the CDR3 reads TGTGCCAGCAGTGGGACAAACCACAATGAAAAACTGTTTTTT.